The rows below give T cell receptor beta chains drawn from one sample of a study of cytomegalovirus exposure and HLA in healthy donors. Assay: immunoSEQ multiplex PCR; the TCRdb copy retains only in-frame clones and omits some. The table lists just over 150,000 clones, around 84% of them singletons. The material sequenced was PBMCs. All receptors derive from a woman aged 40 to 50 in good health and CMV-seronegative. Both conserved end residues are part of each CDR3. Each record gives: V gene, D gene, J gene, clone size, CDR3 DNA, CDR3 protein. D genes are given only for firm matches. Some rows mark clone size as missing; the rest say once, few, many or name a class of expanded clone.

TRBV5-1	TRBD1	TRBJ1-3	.	TGCGCCAGCAGCTTACAACAGGGGAGTGGAAACACCATATATTTT	CASSLQQGSGNTIYF
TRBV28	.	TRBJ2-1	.	TGTGCCAGCAGTCCAGCCCCGACAGTTTACAATGAGCAGTTCTTC	CASSPAPTVYNEQFF
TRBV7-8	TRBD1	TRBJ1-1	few	TGTGCCACCCGACAGGGAGGTTCCGCGACTGAAGCTTTCTTT	CATRQGGSATEAFF
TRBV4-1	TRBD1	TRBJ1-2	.	TGCGCCAGCAGCCAATTAACAGGGGACGGCTACACCTTC	CASSQLTGDGYTF
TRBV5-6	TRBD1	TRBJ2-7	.	TGTGCCAGCAGCTCACCAGGCCGGGACAGGTCCTACGAGCAGTACTTC	CASSSPGRDRSYEQYF
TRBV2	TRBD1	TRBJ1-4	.	TGTGCCAGCAGGGGACAGGGGATGAGGGGTGAAAAACTGTTTTTT	CASRGQGMRGEKLFF
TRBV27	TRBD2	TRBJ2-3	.	TGTGCCAGCAGTAGACTAGCGCTTAGCACAGATACGCAGTATTTT	CASSRLALSTDTQYF
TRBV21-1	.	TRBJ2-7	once	TGTGCCAGCAGCATCCCAGGGACCTACGAGCAGTACTTC	CASSIPGTYEQYF
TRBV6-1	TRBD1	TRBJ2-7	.	TGTGCCAGCAGCCGGGACAGGTTATCCTACGAGCAGTACTTC	CASSRDRLSYEQYF
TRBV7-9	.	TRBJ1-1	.	TGTGCCAGCAGCTTAAGAGGGCCGGGCACTGAAGCTTTCTTT	CASSLRGPGTEAFF
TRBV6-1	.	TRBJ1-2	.	TGTGCCAGCAGTGAGCGTCTCTATGGCTACACCTTC	CASSERLYGYTF
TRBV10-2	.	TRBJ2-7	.	TGCGCCAGCAGTGAACAGGGTTCCTACGAGCAGTACTTC	CASSEQGSYEQYF
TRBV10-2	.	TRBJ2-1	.	TGCGCCAGCAGTGAGTCGAGGAGGCAGCTCAATGAGCAGTTCTTC	CASSESRRQLNEQFF
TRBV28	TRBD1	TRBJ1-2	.	TGTGCCAGCAGTTCTCTAGGGACAGGGAAGGATGGCTACACCTTC	CASSSLGTGKDGYTF
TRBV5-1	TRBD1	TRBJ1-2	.	TGCGCCAGCAGCTTGGCAGGGGGTGCGCTCGGCTACACCTTC	CASSLAGGALGYTF